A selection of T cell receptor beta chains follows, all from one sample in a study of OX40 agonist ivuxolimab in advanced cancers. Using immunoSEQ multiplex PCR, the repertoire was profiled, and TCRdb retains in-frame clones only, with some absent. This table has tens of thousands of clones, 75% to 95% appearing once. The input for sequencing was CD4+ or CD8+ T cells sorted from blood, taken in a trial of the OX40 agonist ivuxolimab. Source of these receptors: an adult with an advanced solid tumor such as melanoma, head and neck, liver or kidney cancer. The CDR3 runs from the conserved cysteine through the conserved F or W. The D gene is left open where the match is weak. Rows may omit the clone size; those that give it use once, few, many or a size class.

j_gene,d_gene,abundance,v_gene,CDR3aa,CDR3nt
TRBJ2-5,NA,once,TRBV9,CASSVIDDLETQYF,TGTGCCAGCAGCGTAATTGATGATTTGGAGACCCAGTACTTC
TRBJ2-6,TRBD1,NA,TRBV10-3,CAVLGTDPISGANVLTF,TGTGCCGTATTGGGGACAGATCCGATCTCTGGGGCCAACGTCCTGACTTTC
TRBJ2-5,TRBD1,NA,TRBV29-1,CSVEGQGQQETQYF,TGCAGCGTTGAGGGACAGGGCCAGCAAGAGACCCAGTACTTC
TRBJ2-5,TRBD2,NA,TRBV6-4,CASSENSGSETQYF,TGTGCCAGCAGTGAAAATAGCGGGAGTGAGACCCAGTACTTC
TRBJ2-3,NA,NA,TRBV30,CAWSKGGSTDTQYF,TGTGCCTGGAGTAAGGGTGGTTCCACCGATACGCAGTATTTT
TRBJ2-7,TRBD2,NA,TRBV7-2,CASSGPRVRTSDRREQYF,TGTGCCAGCAGCGGGCCCAGGGTAAGGACTAGCGACAGGCGCGAGCAGTACTTC
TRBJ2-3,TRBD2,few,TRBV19,CASSITAGGPDTDTQYF,TGTGCCAGTAGTATAACAGCGGGAGGGCCCGATACAGATACGCAGTATTTT
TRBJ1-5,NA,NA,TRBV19,CASSADYGGWDQPQHF,TGTGCCAGTAGTGCGGATTACGGGGGATGGGATCAGCCCCAGCATTTT
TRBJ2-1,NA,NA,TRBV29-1,CSVAAGPLLGEQFF,TGCAGCGTTGCTGCGGGTCCATTGTTGGGTGAGCAGTTCTTC
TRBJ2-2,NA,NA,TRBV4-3,CASSQGSGLMGLRTGELFF,TGCGCCAGCAGCCAGGGATCGGGACTCATGGGATTGAGAACCGGGGAGCTGTTTTTT
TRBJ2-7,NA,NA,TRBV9,CASSVRFESYEQYF,TGTGCCAGCAGCGTAAGGTTTGAGAGCTACGAGCAGTACTTC
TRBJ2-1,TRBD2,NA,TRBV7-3,CASSLVAGALGNEQFF,TGTGCCAGCAGCTTGGTAGCGGGAGCGCTGGGGAATGAGCAGTTCTTC
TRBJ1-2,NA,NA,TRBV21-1,CASSRQGQGKKNGYTF,TGTGCCAGCAGCAGGCAGGGACAGGGGAAGAAGAATGGCTACACCTTC
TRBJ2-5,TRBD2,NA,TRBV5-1,CASSLGTSGIGETQYF,TGCGCCAGCAGCTTGGGGACTAGCGGGATTGGAGAGACCCAGTACTTC
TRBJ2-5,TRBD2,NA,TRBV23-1,CASLAGGPSGETQYF,TGCGCCAGCTTAGCGGGAGGCCCATCGGGAGAGACCCAGTACTTC
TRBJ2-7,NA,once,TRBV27,CASSFQGPYEQYF,TGTGCCAGCAGTTTCCAGGGCCCCTACGAGCAGTACTTC
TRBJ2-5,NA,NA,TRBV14,CASSQESWAETQYF,TGTGCCAGCAGCCAAGAATCTTGGGCGGAGACCCAGTACTTC
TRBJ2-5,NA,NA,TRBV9,CASSPDLPPETQYF,TGTGCCAGCAGTCCGGACCTTCCTCCGGAGACCCAGTACTTC
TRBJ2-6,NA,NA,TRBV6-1,CASTPTVPGANVLTF,TGTGCCAGCACCCCCACAGTCCCAGGGGCCAACGTCCTGACTTTC
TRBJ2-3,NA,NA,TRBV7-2,CASSFSWTPGADTQYF,TGTGCCAGCAGCTTCTCGTGGACACCGGGGGCAGATACGCAGTATTTT
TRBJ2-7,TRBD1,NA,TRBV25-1,CASSEVAGQGSYEQYF,TGTGCCAGCAGTGAGGTGGCGGGACAGGGATCCTACGAGCAGTACTTC
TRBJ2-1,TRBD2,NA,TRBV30,CAWIAGAGYEQFF,TGTGCCTGGATAGCGGGAGCTGGGTATGAGCAGTTCTTC
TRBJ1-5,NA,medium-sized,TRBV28,CATDRYPQPQHF,TGTGCCACCGACAGGTATCCGCAGCCCCAGCATTTT
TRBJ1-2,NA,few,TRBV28,CATQTGTTGCTF,TGTGCCACACAAACCGGGACAACTGGATGCACCTTC
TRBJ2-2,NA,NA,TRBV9,CASSGTAGELFF,TGTGCCAGCAGCGGGACAGCCGGGGAGCTGTTTTTT
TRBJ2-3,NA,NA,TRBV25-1,CASRVGSTDTQYF,TGTGCCAGCAGGGTGGGAAGCACAGATACGCAGTATTTT
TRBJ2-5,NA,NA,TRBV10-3,CAISPFGVKQETQYF,TGTGCCATCAGCCCCTTTGGCGTTAAACAAGAGACCCAGTACTTC
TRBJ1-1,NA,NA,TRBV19,CASSIFGTLGRAEAFF,TGTGCCAGTAGTATATTCGGGACTCTTGGACGTGCTGAAGCTTTCTTT
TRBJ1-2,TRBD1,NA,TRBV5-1,CASSGTGDLYGYTF,TGCGCCAGCAGCGGTACAGGGGACCTCTATGGCTACACCTTC
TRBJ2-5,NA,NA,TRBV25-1,CASSGTTDKGGTQYF,TGTGCCAGCAGTGGCACGACAGACAAGGGAGGGACCCAGTACTTC
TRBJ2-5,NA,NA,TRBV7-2,CASSLGRETQYF,TGTGCCAGCAGCTTAGGTCGGGAGACCCAGTACTTC
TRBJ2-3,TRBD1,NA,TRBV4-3,CASSQDLGTGGSDTQYF,TGCGCCAGCAGCCAAGATCTAGGGACAGGGGGATCAGATACGCAGTATTTT
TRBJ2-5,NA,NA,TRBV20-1,CSARDFETQYF,TGCAGTGCTAGAGATTTCGAGACCCAGTACTTC
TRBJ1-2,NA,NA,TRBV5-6,CASSLAGDRYTF,TGTGCCAGCAGCTTGGCCGGAGACCGCTACACCTTC
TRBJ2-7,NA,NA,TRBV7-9,CATTLGGSNF,TGTGCCACCACGCTCGGGGGTAGTAACTTC
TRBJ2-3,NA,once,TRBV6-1,CASSEAWQGGLDTQYF,TGTGCCAGCAGTGAAGCTTGGCAGGGAGGCTTGGATACGCAGTATTTT
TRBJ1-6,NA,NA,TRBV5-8,CASSLEEGLVGTLHF,TGTGCCAGCAGCTTGGAGGAGGGGCTGGTAGGGACCCTCCACTTT
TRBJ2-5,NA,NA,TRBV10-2,CATSRGRQETQYF,TGCGCCACCAGCCGGGGCAGACAAGAGACCCAGTACTTC
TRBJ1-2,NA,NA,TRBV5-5,CASSFELGRGYTF,TGTGCCAGCAGCTTCGAGTTAGGGAGAGGCTACACCTTC
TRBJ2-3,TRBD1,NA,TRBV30,CAWSAGQGGTDTQYF,TGTGCCTGGAGCGCGGGACAGGGAGGCACAGATACGCAGTATTTT
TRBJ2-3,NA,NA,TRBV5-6,CASSLYSTDTQYF,TGTGCCAGCAGCCTATATAGCACAGATACGCAGTATTTT
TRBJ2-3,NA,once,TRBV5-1,CASSPAHSRDYWDTQYF,TGCGCCAGCAGCCCAGCTCACAGCAGGGATTATTGGGATACGCAGTATTTT
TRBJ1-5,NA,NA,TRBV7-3,CASSSFGGAGQPQHF,TGTGCCAGCAGCTCCTTCGGGGGGGCAGGTCAGCCCCAGCATTTT
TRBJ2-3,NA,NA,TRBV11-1,CASSLEGDVADTQYF,TGTGCCAGCAGCTTAGAGGGGGACGTAGCAGATACGCAGTATTTT
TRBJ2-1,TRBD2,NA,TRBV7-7,CASSLGEGGNEQFF,TGTGCTAGCAGCTTAGGAGAGGGAGGGAATGAGCAGTTCTTC
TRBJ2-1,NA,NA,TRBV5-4,CASSSATSSYNEQFF,TGTGCCAGCAGCTCGGCGACTAGCTCCTACAATGAGCAGTTCTTC
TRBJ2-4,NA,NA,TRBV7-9,CASSWAGGDIQYF,TGTGCCAGCAGCTGGGCAGGAGGGGACATTCAGTACTTC
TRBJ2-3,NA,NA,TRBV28,CASSTRLNTDTQYF,TGTGCCAGCAGTACTAGACTTAACACAGATACGCAGTATTTT
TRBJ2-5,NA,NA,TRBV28,CASSFSGRSGTQYF,TGTGCCAGCAGTTTTTCCGGCAGGTCGGGGACCCAGTACTTC
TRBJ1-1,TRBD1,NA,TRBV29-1,CSVDGWDSEAFF,TGCAGCGTTGATGGGTGGGACAGTGAAGCTTTCTTT
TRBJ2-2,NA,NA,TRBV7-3,CASSLTSGANTGELFF,TGTGCCAGCAGCCTAACCTCCGGAGCGAACACCGGGGAGCTGTTTTTT
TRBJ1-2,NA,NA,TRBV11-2,CASSLTGHAGNYGYTF,TGTGCCAGCAGCTTAACCGGACACGCGGGAAACTATGGCTACACCTTC
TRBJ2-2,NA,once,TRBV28,CASVAGGANTGELFF,TGTGCCAGCGTCGCCGGGGGCGCGAACACCGGGGAGCTGTTTTTT
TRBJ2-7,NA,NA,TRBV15,CATSRVPGLAYEQYF,TGTGCCACCAGCAGAGTCCCAGGCCTGGCCTACGAGCAGTACTTC
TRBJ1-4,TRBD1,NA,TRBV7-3,CASSLGQGNEKLFF,TGTGCCAGCAGCTTGGGACAGGGGAATGAAAAACTGTTTTTT
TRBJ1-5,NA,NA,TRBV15,CATSRGPINQPQHF,TGTGCCACCAGCAGAGGACCGATCAATCAGCCCCAGCATTTT